A single sample is the source of the 18 T cell receptor beta chains below, sequenced in a study of beta chain features in type 1 diabetes. Study observations and caveats: Across all four CD4+ subsets, people with type 1 diabetes showed modestly shorter TCRB CDR3s.

Expressed TCRB transcripts were sequenced because the entire RNA isolate underwent reverse transcription. Clones were read by immunoSEQ multiplex PCR, and TCRdb kept only the in-frame ones, dropping some. Among 600,000 to 700,000 clones listed, roughly 12% were seen once. The antigens these receptors bind are not known. Input material: naive CD4+ T cells from blood. The source is a man aged 25 to 45 with type 1 diabetes.

V gene TRBV19 combines with J gene TRBJ2-1; maybe TRBD1 (6 bases). The germline CDR1 and CDR2 sequences are LNHDA and SQIVND (reference sequence). CDR3 size: 16 residues. With 3 bases removed from V and 5 bases from J, the gap between germline ends came to 17 bases. The CDR3 spells CASSMISRQGNNEQFF. The CDR3 coding sequence is TGTGCCAGTAGTATGATAAGTCGGCAGGGGAACAATGAGCAGTTCTTC.

The chain is built from TRBV5-4 and TRBJ2-2; D possibly uses TRBD1 or TRBD2 (5 bases each). This CDR3 has 15 residues. Germline CDR1 and CDR2: SGHNT and YYREEE (reference sequence). The V gene lost 5 bases and the J gene lost 7 bases, with 18 bases spanning the gap. CDR3 in DNA: TGTGCCAGCAGTCGGGGCCGAGGGGAGAGCGGGGAGCTGTTTTTT. It encodes CASSRGRGESGELFF.

This clone was counted between two and nine times. The chain has TRBV25-1 and TRBJ2-3; D not resolved. The CDR3 covers 13 residues. V was pared by 1 base and J by 4 bases, with 6 bases between. From germline, CDR1 is MGHDK and CDR2 SYGVNS. Here the CDR3 DNA reads TGTGCCAGCAGTGAATCGTGGGCAGATACGCAGTATTTT. This encodes CASSESWADTQYF.

The rearrangement joins TRBV6-5 to TRBJ1-5, with D tentatively TRBD1 (5 bases). Germline assignment: CDR1 MNHEY and CDR2 SVGAGI. V gave up 6 bases and J gave up 5 bases, with 14 bases separating them. This CDR3 comprises 14 residues. The CDR3, as DNA: TGTGCCAGCAGCCGATGGGGGTCGGATCAGCCCCAGCATTTT. Its protein product is CASSRWGSDQPQHF.

This chain connects TRBV6-5 to TRBJ2-1; D is perhaps TRBD2 (5 bases). V lost 6 bases to trimming and J lost 6 bases, with 18 bases between them. Germline CDR1 is MNHEY and CDR2 is SVGAGI. This CDR3 is built from 15 residues. CDR3 DNA: TGTGCCAGCAGCCGACCGGAGGACTTCTTCAATGAGCAGTTCTTC. Amino acid sequence: CASSRPEDFFNEQFF.

This clone was counted between two and nine times. The chain links TRBV19 to TRBJ1-5; tentative D call: TRBD1 (5 bases). The CDR3 contains 13 residues. V lost 5 bases, J lost 2 bases, and 7 bases lay in between. Germline lookup yields CDR1 LNHDA and CDR2 SQIVND (reference sequence). As DNA, the CDR3 is TGTGCCAGTAGTGGCAGGGGCAATCAGCCCCAGCATTTT. Its translation is CASSGRGNQPQHF.

This clone was counted between two and nine times. Other DNA sequences of this sample code for an identical CDR3. V and J are TRBV7-9 and TRBJ1-1, with D tentatively TRBD1 (5 bases). Germline V lookup: CDR1 SEHNR, CDR2 FQNEAQ (reference sequence). Trimming removed 5 bases at V and 2 bases at J, with 9 bases between. The CDR3 is 13 residues long. CDR3 DNA sequence: TGTGCCAGCAGCCCGACAGCAAACACTGAAGCTTTCTTT. This encodes CASSPTANTEAFF.

This clone was counted between two and nine times. The chain combines TRBV19 with TRBJ2-1, with 10 nucleotides matching TRBD1. This CDR3 is built from 13 residues. V lost 7 bases to trimming and J lost 7 bases; unmatched junction nucleotides: 4. CDR1 is LNHDA, CDR2 SQIVND, per germline (reference sequence). CDR3 loop: CASTGQGRNEQFF. In DNA form, the CDR3 reads TGTGCCAGTACGGGACAGGGGCGGAATGAGCAGTTCTTC.

This clone was counted many times. The sample has other DNA sequences that encode this CDR3 too. The chain has TRBV14 and TRBJ2-1, with D unresolved. In germline, CDR1 is SGHDN, CDR2 FVKESK. Deletions cut 3 bases from V and 5 bases from J, with 2 bases between. The CDR3 has 11 amino acids. This CDR3 is CASSQDNEQFF. DNA for the CDR3: TGTGCCAGCAGCCAGGACAATGAGCAGTTCTTC.

This chain links TRBV6-5 with TRBJ1-2; D is unclear. V was trimmed by 0 bases and J by 0 bases, leaving 8 bases between them. In germline, CDR1 is MNHEY, CDR2 SVGAGI. The CDR3 has 15 residues. The CDR3 nucleotides read TGTGCCAGCAGTTACTCCCCCTGGACTAACTATGGCTACACCTTC. Translation gives CASSYSPWTNYGYTF.

In its sample, this clone was seen a few times. The rearrangement uses TRBV2 and TRBJ2-2, with 11 bases aligning to TRBD2. V shed 7 bases and J 3 bases; nucleotides not matched to a gene: 4. CDR3 size: 15 residues. CDR1 is SNHLY and CDR2 is FYNNEI in the germline V gene. The chain's CDR3 is CASTGTSGHTGELFF. In DNA form, the CDR3 reads TGTGCCAGCACCGGGACTAGCGGTCACACCGGGGAGCTGTTTTTT.

This clone was detected only a few times. The CDR3 sequence: CASSSPGQAAVADTQYF. The CDR3 DNA is TGTGCCAGCAGCTCTCCGGGACAGGCTGCCGTGGCAGATACGCAGTATTTT. The rearrangement links TRBV5-6 to TRBJ2-3, with 8 bases identical to TRBD1. Trimming at V came to 3 bases and at J to 4 bases, leaving 13 bases not matched to a gene. Germline values: CDR1 SGHDT, CDR2 YYEEEE. The CDR3 is 17 amino acids.

This clone showed up just a few times. The V and J genes are TRBV5-1 and TRBJ1-2; 7 bases are shared with TRBD1. CDR3 size: 14 residues. J gave up 5 bases and V 0 bases, and 4 bases lay outside the gene matches. Germline CDR1 and CDR2: SGHRS and YFSETQ. The CDR3 DNA is TGCGCCAGCAGCTTGGGCGGGACAGCTTATGGCTACACCTTC. This translates into CASSLGGTAYGYTF.

The chain recombines TRBV30 with TRBJ2-7; possibly TRBD2 for D (6 bases). V gave up 1 base and J gave up 3 bases, with 13 bases separating them. The CDR3 is 14 residues long. Germline-derived CDR1 and CDR2 are GTSNPN and SVGIG (reference sequence). The CDR3 is CAWSAWDGGYEQYF. CDR3 nucleotides: TGTGCCTGGAGTGCCTGGGACGGGGGCTACGAGCAGTACTTC.

This clone was seen only a few times. The chain carries TRBV19 and TRBJ2-1; 7 bases map to TRBD1. The CDR3 has 12 amino acids. V lost 7 bases and J lost 8; bases outside the gene matches: 5. Germline CDR1 and CDR2: LNHDA and SQIVND (reference sequence). The CDR3 DNA is TGTGCCAGTACCGACAGGGCCCATGAGCAGTTCTTC. Residues: CASTDRAHEQFF.

The genes are TRBV2 and TRBJ1-5; D is unresolved. The CDR3 runs 11 residues. Looked up from germline, CDR1 is SNHLY and CDR2 is FYNNEI. Trimming took off 6 bases at V and 3 bases at J, with 3 bases between the two ends. Here the CDR3 reads CASRVNQPQHF. CDR3 in DNA: TGTGCCAGCAGGGTCAATCAGCCCCAGCATTTT. Complete variable domain (other parts from reference TRBV2 and TRBJ1-5): EPEVTQTPSHQVTQMGQEVILRCVPISNHLYFYWYRQILGQKVEFLVSFYNNEISEKSEIFDDQFSVERPDGSNFTLKIRSTKLEDSAMYFCASRVNQPQHFGDGTRLSIL.

This clone has more than one count but fewer than ten. The chain joins TRBV6-5 to TRBJ1-2; D might be TRBD1 (6 bases). V lost 7 bases and J 0 bases, leaving 12 bases between the germline ends. Germline V gene lookup returns CDR1 MNHEY and CDR2 SVGAGI. The CDR3 extends over 14 amino acids. CDR3 amino acids: CASKGQQANYGYTF. In DNA, the CDR3 is TGTGCCAGCAAAGGACAGCAAGCTAACTATGGCTACACCTTC.

DNA of the CDR3: TGTGCCAGCAGTTACTCGATGGGGGGCGCGGTCTACGAGCAGTACTTC. Amino acids: CASSYSMGGAVYEQYF. The chain employs TRBV6-5 and TRBJ2-7, with D possibly being TRBD1 or TRBD2 (6 bases each). Germline V gene data show CDR1 as MNHEY and CDR2 as SVGAGI. Trimming removed 0 bases from V and 3 bases from J, with 15 bases in between. The CDR3 is 16 residues long.